The present T cell receptor beta chain was sequenced within a study of blood T cells in healthy people across ages. Across the study: Template switching retrieved approximately one barcoded beta molecule for each two T cells.

The ends lost 6 bases at V and 4 bases at J; junction bases unmatched: 10. The CDR3 has 16 residues. PCR was performed a second time for about 7 to 11 cycles using a sample-barcoded 5' primer and a J-beta primer mix. From each sample, at least 3 million paired-end reads containing CDR3 were obtained. TCRdb reprocessed the 5' RACE reads via MiXCR and lists one record per CDR3 protein. The data hold under 2 million distinct CDR3 sequences, with around 35% observed a single time. There are a few counts of this clonotype. Its cognate antigen is unknown. Total RNA was extracted at no less than 6 micrograms per sample. Whole-study findings and limits: Versus aged donors, long-lived donors had higher diversity and more naive CD4+ cells.

The V call is TRBV12-3 or TRBV12-4, the J call TRBJ1-5; 9 nucleotides match TRBD1. The TCR comes from a woman aged 30 to 39 in good health. The sample was blood. CDR3 amino acids: CASSSPGTGKNQPQHF. CDR3 nucleotides: TGTGCCAGCAGCTCTCCCGGGACAGGGAAGAATCAGCCCCAGCATTTT.